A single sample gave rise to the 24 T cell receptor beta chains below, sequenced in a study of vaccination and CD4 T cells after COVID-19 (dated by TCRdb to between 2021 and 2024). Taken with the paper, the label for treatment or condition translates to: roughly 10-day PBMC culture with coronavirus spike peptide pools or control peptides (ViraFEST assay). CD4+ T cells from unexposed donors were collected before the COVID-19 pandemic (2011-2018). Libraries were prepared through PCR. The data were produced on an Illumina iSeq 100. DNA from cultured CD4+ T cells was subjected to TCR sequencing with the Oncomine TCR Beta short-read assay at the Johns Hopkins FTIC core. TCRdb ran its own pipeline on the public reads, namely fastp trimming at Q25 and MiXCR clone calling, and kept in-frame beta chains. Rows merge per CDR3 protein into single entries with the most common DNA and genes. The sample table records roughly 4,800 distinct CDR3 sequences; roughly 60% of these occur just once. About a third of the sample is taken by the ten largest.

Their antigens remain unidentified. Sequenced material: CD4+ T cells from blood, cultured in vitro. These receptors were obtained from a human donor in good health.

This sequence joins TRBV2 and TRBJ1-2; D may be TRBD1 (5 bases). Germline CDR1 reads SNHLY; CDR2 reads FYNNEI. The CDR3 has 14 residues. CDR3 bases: TGTGCTTCAACAAGGGGCGGGAACAACTTAGGCTACACCTTC. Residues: CASTRGGNNLGYTF.

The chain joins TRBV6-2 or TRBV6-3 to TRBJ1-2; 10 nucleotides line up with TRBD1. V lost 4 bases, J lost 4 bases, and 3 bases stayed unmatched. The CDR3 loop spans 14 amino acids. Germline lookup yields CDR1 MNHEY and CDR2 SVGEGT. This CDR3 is CASSWTGGSYGYTF. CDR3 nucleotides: TGTGCCAGCAGTTGGACAGGGGGGTCCTATGGCTACACCTTC.

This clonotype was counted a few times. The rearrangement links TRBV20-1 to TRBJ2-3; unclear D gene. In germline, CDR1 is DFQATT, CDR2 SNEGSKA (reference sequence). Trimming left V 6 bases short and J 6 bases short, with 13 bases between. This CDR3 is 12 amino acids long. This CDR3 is CSASQHSDTQYF. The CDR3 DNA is TGCAGTGCCTCACAGCATTCTGATACGCAGTATTTT.

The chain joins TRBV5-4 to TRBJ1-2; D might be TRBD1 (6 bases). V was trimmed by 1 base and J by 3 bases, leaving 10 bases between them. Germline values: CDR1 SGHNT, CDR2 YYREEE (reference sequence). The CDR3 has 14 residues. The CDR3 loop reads CASSLLSGDYGYTF. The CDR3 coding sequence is TGTGCCAGCAGCTTGTTGTCAGGGGACTATGGCTACACCTTC. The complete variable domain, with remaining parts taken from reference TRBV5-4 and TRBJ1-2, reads ETGVTQSPTHLIKTRGQQVTLRCSSQSGHNTVSWYQQALGQGPQFIFQYYREEENGRGNFPPRFSGLQFPNYSSELNVNALELDDSALYLCASSLLSGDYGYTFGSGTRLTVV.

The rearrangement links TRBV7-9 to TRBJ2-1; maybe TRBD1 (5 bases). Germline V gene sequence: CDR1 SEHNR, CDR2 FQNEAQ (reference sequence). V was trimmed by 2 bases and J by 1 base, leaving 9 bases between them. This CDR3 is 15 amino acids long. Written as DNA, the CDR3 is TGTGCCAGCAGCTTACCGCAGGGATCCTACAATGAGCAGTTCTTC. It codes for CASSLPQGSYNEQFF.

The CDR3 DNA sequence: TGTGCCAGCAGCCGCCTCCGGCAGTTCTTC. Translation: CASSRLRQFF. The chain uses TRBV12-3 or TRBV12-4 and TRBJ2-1; D unclear. The V end was cut by 6 bases, the J end by 12 bases, with 9 bases between. This CDR3 contains 10 residues.

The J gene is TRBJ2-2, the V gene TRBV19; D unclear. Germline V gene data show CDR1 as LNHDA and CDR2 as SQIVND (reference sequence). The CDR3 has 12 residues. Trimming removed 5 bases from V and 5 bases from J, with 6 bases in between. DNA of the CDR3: TGTGCCAGTAGTCTTCTTACCGGGGAGCTGTTTTTT. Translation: CASSLLTGELFF.

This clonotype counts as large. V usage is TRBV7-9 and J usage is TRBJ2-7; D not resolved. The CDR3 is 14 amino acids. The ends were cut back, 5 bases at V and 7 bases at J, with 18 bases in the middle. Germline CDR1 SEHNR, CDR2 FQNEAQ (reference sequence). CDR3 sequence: CASSASAAGGEQYF. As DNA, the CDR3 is TGTGCCAGCAGCGCCTCGGCGGCCGGTGGGGAGCAGTACTTC.

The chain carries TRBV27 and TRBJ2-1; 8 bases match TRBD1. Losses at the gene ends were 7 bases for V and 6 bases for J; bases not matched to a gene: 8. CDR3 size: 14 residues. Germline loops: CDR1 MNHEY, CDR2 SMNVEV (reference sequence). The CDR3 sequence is CASKMTGAGNEQFF. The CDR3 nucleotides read TGTGCCAGCAAAATGACAGGGGCAGGCAATGAGCAGTTCTTC.

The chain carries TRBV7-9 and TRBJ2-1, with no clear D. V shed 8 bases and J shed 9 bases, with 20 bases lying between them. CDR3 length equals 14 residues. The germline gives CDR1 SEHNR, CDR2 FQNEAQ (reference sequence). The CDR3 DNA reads TGTGCCAGCGGGGTGATTATACGGGTCGGTGAGCAGTTCTTC. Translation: CASGVIIRVGEQFF.

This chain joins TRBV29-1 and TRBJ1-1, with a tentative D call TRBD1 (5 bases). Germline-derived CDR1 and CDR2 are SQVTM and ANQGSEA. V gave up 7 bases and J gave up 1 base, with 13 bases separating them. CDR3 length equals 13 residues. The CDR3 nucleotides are TGCAGCGGACGGGAGGGGCCGAACACTGAAGCTTTCTTT. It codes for CSGREGPNTEAFF.

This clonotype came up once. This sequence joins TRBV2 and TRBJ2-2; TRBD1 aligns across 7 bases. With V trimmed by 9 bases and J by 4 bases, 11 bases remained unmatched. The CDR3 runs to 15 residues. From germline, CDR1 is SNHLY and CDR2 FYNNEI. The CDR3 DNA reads TGTGCCAGAAAGGGGGCGGCTAGGAGCACCGGGGAGCTGTTTTTT. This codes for CARKGAARSTGELFF.

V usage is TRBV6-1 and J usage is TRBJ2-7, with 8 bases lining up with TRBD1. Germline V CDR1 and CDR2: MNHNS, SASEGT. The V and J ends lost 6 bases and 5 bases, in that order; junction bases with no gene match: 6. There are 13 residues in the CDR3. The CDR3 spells CASRSTGGHEQYF. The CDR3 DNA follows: TGTGCCAGCAGGTCCACAGGGGGGCACGAGCAGTACTTC.

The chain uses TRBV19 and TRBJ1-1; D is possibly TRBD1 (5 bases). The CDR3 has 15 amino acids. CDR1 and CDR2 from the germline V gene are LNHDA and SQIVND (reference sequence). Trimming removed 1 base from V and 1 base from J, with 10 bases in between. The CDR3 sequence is CASSIVGDWNTEAFF. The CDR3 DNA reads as TGTGCCAGTAGTATAGTGGGGGATTGGAACACTGAAGCTTTCTTT.

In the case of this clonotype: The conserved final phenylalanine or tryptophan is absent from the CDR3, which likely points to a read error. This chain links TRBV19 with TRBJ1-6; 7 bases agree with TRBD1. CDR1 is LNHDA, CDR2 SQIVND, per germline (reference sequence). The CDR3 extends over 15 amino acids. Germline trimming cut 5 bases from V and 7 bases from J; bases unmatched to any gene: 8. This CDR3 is CASSPRQGFNSPLHL. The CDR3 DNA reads TGTGCCAGTAGTCCACGACAGGGTTTCAATTCACCCCTCCACCTT.

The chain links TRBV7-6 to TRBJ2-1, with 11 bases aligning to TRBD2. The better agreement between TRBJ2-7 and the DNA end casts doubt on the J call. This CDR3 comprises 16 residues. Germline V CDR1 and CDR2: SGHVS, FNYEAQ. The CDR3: CASSPGIAGGPHEQYF. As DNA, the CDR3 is TGTGCCAGCAGCCCCGGGATAGCGGGAGGGCCACACGAGCAGTACTTC.

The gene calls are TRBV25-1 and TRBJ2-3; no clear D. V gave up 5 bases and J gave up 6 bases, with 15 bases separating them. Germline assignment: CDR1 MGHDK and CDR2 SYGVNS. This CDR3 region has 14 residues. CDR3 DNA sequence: TGTGCCAGCAGTCCTCCCGGTTCATCGGATACGCAGTATTTT. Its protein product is CASSPPGSSDTQYF.

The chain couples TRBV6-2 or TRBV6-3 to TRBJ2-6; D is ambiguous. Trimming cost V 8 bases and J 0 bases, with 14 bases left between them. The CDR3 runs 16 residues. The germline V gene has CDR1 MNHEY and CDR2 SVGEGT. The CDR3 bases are TGTGCCAGCCTGTCAATGGGCGTCTCTGGGGCCAACGTCCTGACTTTC. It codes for CASLSMGVSGANVLTF.

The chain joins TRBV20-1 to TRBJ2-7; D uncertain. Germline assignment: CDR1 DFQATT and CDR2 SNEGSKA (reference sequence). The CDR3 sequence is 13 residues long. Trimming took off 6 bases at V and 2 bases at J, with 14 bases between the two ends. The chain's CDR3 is CSATRATTYEQYF. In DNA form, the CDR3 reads TGCAGTGCCACCCGCGCGACCACCTACGAGCAGTACTTC.

Here the CDR3 reads CASSVFGRPPGDEQFF. CDR3 sequence (DNA): TGTGCCAGCAGCGTATTCGGGCGGCCCCCAGGGGATGAGCAGTTCTTC. The genes are TRBV5-4 and TRBJ2-1; weak D call: TRBD1 (6 bases). This CDR3 has 16 amino acids. Looked up from germline, CDR1 is SGHNT and CDR2 is YYREEE (reference sequence). Trimming stripped 4 bases from V and 8 bases from J, with 22 bases between.

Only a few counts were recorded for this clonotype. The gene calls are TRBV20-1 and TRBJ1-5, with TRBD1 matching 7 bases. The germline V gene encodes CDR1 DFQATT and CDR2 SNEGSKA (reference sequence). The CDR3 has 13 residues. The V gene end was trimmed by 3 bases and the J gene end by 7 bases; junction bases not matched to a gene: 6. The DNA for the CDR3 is TGCAGTGCTAGTTTGGGAGGGGGCCAGCCCCAGCATTTT. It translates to CSASLGGGQPQHF.

The CDR3 DNA follows: TGTGCCAGCTCACCACCCGGGGACCTTTGGTCCTACGAGCAGTACTTC. Translation gives CASSPPGDLWSYEQYF. The chain combines TRBV18 with TRBJ2-7; D is perhaps TRBD1 or TRBD2 (5 bases each). This CDR3 has 16 amino acids. V lost 0 bases to trimming and J lost 1 base, with 13 bases between them. The germline V gene has CDR1 KGHSH and CDR2 LQKENI.

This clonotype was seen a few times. CDR3 DNA: TGTGCCACCAGCAGAGATGGGACTAGCGGTTACGAGCAGTACTTC. It translates to CATSRDGTSGYEQYF. The chain links TRBV15 to TRBJ2-7; 11 nucleotides align to TRBD2. The CDR3 is 15 residues long. The germline gives CDR1 LNHNV, CDR2 YYDKDF (reference sequence). The J segment lost 4 bases and the V segment lost 0 bases, leaving 2 bases of the junction unmatched. Full variable domain (outside the CDR3, taken from reference TRBV15 and TRBJ2-7): DAMVIQNPRYQVTQFGKPVTLSCSQTLNHNVMYWYQQKSSQAPKLLFHYYDKDFNNEADTPDNFQSRRPNTSFCFLDIRSPGLGDTAMYLCATSRDGTSGYEQYFGPGTRLTVT.

CDR3: CASSPRQGYTEAFF. In DNA form, the CDR3 reads TGTGCCAGCAGCCCTAGACAGGGGTACACTGAAGCTTTCTTT. This chain joins TRBV5-5 and TRBJ1-1; 8 bases are shared with TRBD1. This CDR3 has 14 residues. V lost 4 bases, J lost 3 bases, and 5 bases stayed unmatched. CDR1 is SGHKS, CDR2 YYEKEE, per germline (reference sequence).